The 24 T cell receptor beta chains listed next were all sequenced from one sample in a study of T cells after yellow fever vaccination. Each CDR3 protein gets one entry after TCRdb re-called the 5' RACE reads with MiXCR. The top ten hold 3% to 3.5% of the sample, which has approximately 300,000 distinct CDR3 sequences, roughly 10% seen once. The sequences come from CD4+ T cells sorted from PBMCs, collected 45 days after the yellow fever booster vaccination. The receptors here all came from a man between 18 and 29 years old who received the YFV17D yellow fever vaccine.

The CDR3 DNA reads TGTGCCAGCAGTCAGGGAGTGACTAATGAAAAACTGTTTTTT. Its protein product is CASSQGVTNEKLFF. The rearrangement links TRBV12-3 or TRBV12-4 to TRBJ1-4; D is perhaps TRBD1 (5 bases). The CDR3 sequence is 14 residues long. The V end was cut by 5 bases, the J end by 2 bases, with 9 bases between.

This clonotype was recorded a few times. V usage is TRBV12-3 or TRBV12-4 and J usage is TRBJ2-4, with TRBD2 matching 10 bases. This CDR3 comprises 15 residues. The ends lost 6 bases at V and 0 bases at J; junction bases unmatched: 2. CDR3 loop: CASSERGGAKNIQYF. CDR3 nucleotides: TGTGCCAGCAGCGAGCGGGGGGGAGCCAAAAACATTCAGTACTTC.

This clonotype was counted only a few times. The chain has TRBV7-2 and TRBJ1-2, with 7 bases that match TRBD1. The CDR3 consists of 15 residues. V lost 5 bases, J lost 5 bases, and 11 bases stayed unmatched. The germline V gene has CDR1 SGHTA and CDR2 FQGNSA. Here the CDR3 reads CASSPRAAGGYGYTF. The CDR3 DNA reads TGTGCCAGCAGCCCACGGGCGGCAGGGGGGTATGGCTACACCTTC.

This clonotype was found a few times. The chain recombines TRBV7-2 with TRBJ2-2, with 7 bases matching TRBD2. Germline V gene lookup returns CDR1 SGHTA and CDR2 FQGNSA. The CDR3 spans 14 residues. Losses at the gene ends were 1 base for V and 9 bases for J; bases not matched to a gene: 5. Here the CDR3 DNA reads TGTGCCAGCAGCTTAGGAGCGGGGCGCCGGGAGCTGTTTTTT. This gives the protein CASSLGAGRRELFF.

This rearrangement joins TRBV7-9 to TRBJ1-6; D is undetermined. The length of the CDR3 is 15 residues. V shed 0 bases and J shed 8 bases, with 11 bases lying between them. Germline CDR1 and CDR2: SEHNR and FQNEAQ (reference sequence). CDR3 protein: CASSLAAGHDSPLHF. The CDR3 nucleotides read TGTGCCAGCAGCTTAGCGGCCGGGCACGATTCACCCCTCCACTTT.

V gene TRBV7-9 combines with J gene TRBJ2-3; 12 bases are shared with TRBD2. This CDR3 spans 16 amino acids. V dropped 2 bases and J dropped 4; count of bases not matched to a gene: 4. CDR1 SEHNR and CDR2 FQNEAQ come from the germline V gene (reference sequence). The CDR3 is CASSLRLAGDSDTQYF. CDR3 sequence (DNA): TGTGCCAGCAGCTTAAGACTAGCGGGGGATTCAGATACGCAGTATTTT.

This clonotype was recorded many times. This chain connects TRBV11-2 to TRBJ2-3; TRBD2 is a possible D gene (6 bases). The CDR3 is made up of 15 amino acids. V gave up 5 bases and J gave up 1 base, with 13 bases separating them. Germline loops: CDR1 SGHAT, CDR2 FQNNGV. CDR3 loop: CASSLGVAGTDTQYF. The CDR3 bases are TGTGCCAGCAGCCTCGGAGTAGCGGGCACAGATACGCAGTATTTT.

This clonotype was seen a handful of times. CDR3 coding DNA: TGCGCCAGCAGCCAAGAAGGCAGGGTAAATTCACCCCTCCACTTT. Residues: CASSQEGRVNSPLHF. The V gene is TRBV4-3, the J gene TRBJ1-6, with D perhaps TRBD1 (5 bases). CDR3 size: 15 residues. Trimming took 0 bases from V and 7 from J, leaving 10 bases between them. Germline loops: CDR1 LGHNA, CDR2 YSLEER.

This clonotype was seen a few times. The junction shows a germline mismatch at one end, possibly a read error. The chain uses TRBV6-1 and TRBJ1-5; D remains unclear. CDR3 length: 13 amino acids. Per germline, CDR1 MNHNS and CDR2 SASEGT. The CDR3: CASSEGRTTSADF. In DNA form, the CDR3 reads TGTGCCAGCAGTGAAGGTCGGACCACTTCAGCGGATTTT.

This sequence joins TRBV5-1 and TRBJ2-3, with TRBD2 matching 10 bases. Germline CDR1 reads SGHRS; CDR2 reads YFSETQ. The CDR3 runs 17 residues. J lost 1 base, V lost 5 bases, and 10 bases had no gene match. The CDR3: CASSRASGGRGTDTQYF. CDR3 DNA sequence: TGCGCCAGCAGTCGGGCTAGCGGGGGTAGAGGCACAGATACGCAGTATTTT.

This clonotype was seen ten or more times. This chain joins TRBV5-6 and TRBJ1-2; D is ambiguous. V gave up 2 bases and J gave up 1 base, with 3 bases separating them. Germline V lookup: CDR1 SGHDT, CDR2 YYEEEE. The CDR3 length is 12 residues. This CDR3 reads CASSLSNYGYTF. In nucleotides, the CDR3 is TGTGCCAGCAGCTTAAGTAACTATGGCTACACCTTC.

In its sample, this clonotype was seen many times. The J gene is TRBJ2-4, the V gene TRBV29-1; maybe TRBD2 (6 bases). CDR1 is SQVTM and CDR2 is ANQGSEA in the germline V gene. Trimming removed 4 bases from V and 5 bases from J, with 15 bases in between. There are 14 residues in the CDR3. The CDR3 loop is CSVVGGAGENIQYF. The DNA of the CDR3 is TGCAGCGTTGTAGGCGGGGCTGGGGAAAACATTCAGTACTTC.

The V and J genes are TRBV15 and TRBJ2-7; 13 bases align to TRBD2. The CDR3 consists of 14 residues. Germline values: CDR1 LNHNV, CDR2 YYDKDF (reference sequence). With 11 bases clipped from V and 4 bases from J, the junction kept 8 bases outside the gene matches. The CDR3 coding sequence is TGTGCCCCTTGGACTAGCGGGGGCTATTACGAGCAGTACGTC. Protein: CAPWTSGGYYEQYV.

The chain uses TRBV6-6 and TRBJ1-2; TRBD1 matches 12 bases. Losses at the gene ends were 6 bases for V and 2 bases for J; bases not matched to a gene: 7. Germline V lookup: CDR1 MNHNY, CDR2 SVGAGI (reference sequence). The CDR3 spans 16 residues. CDR3 protein: CASSRRDRGQNYGYTF. In nucleotides, the CDR3 is TGTGCCAGCAGCCGCCGGGACAGGGGGCAGAACTATGGCTACACCTTC.

The chain links TRBV30 to TRBJ2-3; D unresolved. This CDR3 contains 14 residues. CDR1 is GTSNPN, CDR2 SVGIG, per germline (reference sequence). V was trimmed by 4 bases and J by 4 bases, leaving 15 bases between them. CDR3 protein: CAWNIKLTSDTQYF. DNA of the CDR3: TGTGCCTGGAATATTAAGCTCACTTCAGATACGCAGTATTTT.

The J gene is TRBJ1-5, the V gene TRBV28, with no clear D. CDR1 and CDR2 (germline): MDHEN, SYDVKM. Deletions cut 5 bases from V and 6 bases from J, with 8 bases between. The CDR3 consists of 12 residues. CDR3 nucleotide sequence: TGTGCCAGCAGTCTTATAACTCAGCCCCAGCATTTT. Translating it yields CASSLITQPQHF.

This clonotype was picked up many times. J is TRBJ2-1 and V is TRBV5-1; D is perhaps TRBD1 or TRBD2 (6 bases each). Trimming left V 2 bases short and J 7 bases short, with 16 bases between. There are 15 residues in the CDR3. The germline V gene has CDR1 SGHRS and CDR2 YFSETQ. DNA of the CDR3: TGCGCCAGCAGCTTTATAGGGGGGACGACGAATGAGCAGTTCTTC. Its translation is CASSFIGGTTNEQFF.

The chain employs TRBV7-2 and TRBJ2-7, with D possibly being TRBD1 (5 bases). CDR1 is SGHTA, CDR2 FQGNSA, per germline. The CDR3 extends over 16 amino acids. V lost 4 bases, J lost 5 bases, and 21 bases lay in between. The CDR3 region has the DNA TGTGCCAGCAGCTCCACCAGGGCTCTTTCCGTCCACGAGCAGTACTTC. It yields the protein CASSSTRALSVHEQYF.

The V call is TRBV11-2, the J call TRBJ2-5; 7 bases are a match to TRBD2. Germline V gene data show CDR1 as SGHAT and CDR2 as FQNNGV. The CDR3 is 16 amino acids. Trimming took 3 bases from V and 2 from J; bases not matched to a gene: 9. CDR3 sequence (DNA): TGTGCCAGCAGCTTTAATGGCGGGGGATTACAAGAGACCCAGTACTTC. It yields the protein CASSFNGGGLQETQYF.

This clonotype was detected ten times or more. The chain is built from TRBV7-2 and TRBJ2-1; 8 bases agree with TRBD2. Per the germline V gene, CDR1 is SGHTA and CDR2 is FQGNSA. This CDR3 has 14 residues. V lost 1 base and J lost 8; bases outside the gene matches: 4. CDR3 protein: CASSLGLAKDEQFF. The DNA for the CDR3 is TGTGCCAGCAGCTTAGGACTAGCGAAGGATGAGCAGTTCTTC.

The chain carries TRBV19 and TRBJ2-1, with a weak D call TRBD1 (6 bases). Trimming removed 6 bases at V and 7 bases at J, with 13 bases between. Germline V gene sequence: CDR1 LNHDA, CDR2 SQIVND (reference sequence). This CDR3 region has 13 residues. CDR3: CASSLLTGNEQFF. The CDR3 DNA reads TGTGCCAGTAGCCTCCTCACAGGGAATGAGCAGTTCTTC.

The chain couples TRBV4-3 to TRBJ2-3; D gene unclear. The V end lost 0 bases, the J end lost 2 bases, and 12 bases lay between the germline ends. Germline V lookup: CDR1 LGHNA, CDR2 YSLEER. The CDR3 is 16 residues long. The CDR3 here is CASSQDRISHTDTQYF. The CDR3 DNA reads as TGCGCCAGCAGCCAAGATCGCATTAGCCACACAGATACGCAGTATTTT.

This clonotype was seen only a few times. The chain has TRBV20-1 and TRBJ2-2; the match to TRBD2 covers 10 bases. The CDR3 contains 14 residues. J was trimmed by 2 bases and V by 5 bases; bases with no gene match: 2. Germline V gene lookup returns CDR1 DFQATT and CDR2 SNEGSKA (reference sequence). The CDR3 reads CSASSGGNTGELFF. The DNA of the CDR3 is TGCAGTGCTTCTAGCGGGGGAAACACCGGGGAGCTGTTTTTT.

This clonotype has only a few counts. The rearrangement joins TRBV20-1 to TRBJ1-1; no clear D gene. Per germline, CDR1 DFQATT and CDR2 SNEGSKA (reference sequence). Trimming left V 5 bases short and J 1 base short, with 5 bases between. The CDR3 is made up of 11 amino acids. DNA for the CDR3: TGCAGTGCTCTTGGGAACACTGAAGCTTTCTTT. It specifies CSALGNTEAFF.